These 14 T cell receptor beta chains originate from one sample sequenced in a study of control samples from healthy donors and cancer patients. Profiled with immunoSEQ multiplex PCR; TCRdb holds only in-frame clones, not every one. The sample includes around 90,000 clones, approximately 81% of them seen just once. The sequenced sample was blood. All receptors come from a woman aged 40 to 55 in good health.

The CDR3 spells CASTIRGNTGELFF. CDR3 in DNA: TGTGCCAGTACAATCAGGGGGAACACCGGGGAGCTGTTTTTT. The chain employs TRBV19 and TRBJ2-2, with a weak D call TRBD1 (6 bases). The V end was cut by 7 bases, the J end by 1 base, with 10 bases between. Per the germline V gene, CDR1 is LNHDA and CDR2 is SQIVND (reference sequence). This CDR3 is 14 amino acids long.

The J gene is TRBJ2-1, the V gene TRBV19; no clear D. The ends were cut back, 3 bases at V and 4 bases at J, with 7 bases in the middle. CDR1 is LNHDA and CDR2 is SQIVND in the germline V gene (reference sequence). The CDR3 length is 13 residues. CDR3 bases: TGTGCCAGTAGTATGCCCGGGTACAATGAGCAGTTCTTC. It yields the protein CASSMPGYNEQFF.

V and J are TRBV5-1 and TRBJ1-2; TRBD1 agrees at 8 bases. CDR1 is SGHRS, CDR2 YFSETQ, per germline. V lost 0 bases to trimming and J lost 4 bases; unmatched junction nucleotides: 11. The CDR3 consists of 17 residues. The CDR3 region is CASSLAGAGGLAYGYTF. In DNA form, the CDR3 reads TGCGCCAGCAGCTTGGCCGGGGCAGGGGGCCTGGCCTATGGCTACACCTTC.

The chain has TRBV19 and TRBJ1-2; D gene uncertain. CDR3 length equals 13 residues. Trimming stripped 3 bases from V and 0 bases from J, with 5 bases between. CDR1 and CDR2 (germline): LNHDA, SQIVND (reference sequence). CDR3 sequence: CASSIQANYGYTF. CDR3 in DNA: TGTGCCAGTAGTATCCAAGCTAACTATGGCTACACCTTC.

V is TRBV29-1 and J is TRBJ1-2, with D maybe TRBD1 (5 bases). Trimming took off 5 bases at V and 4 bases at J, with 14 bases between the two ends. This CDR3 is built from 13 residues. Germline V gene data show CDR1 as SQVTM and CDR2 as ANQGSEA. The CDR3 DNA reads as TGCAGCGTTAAAATACCGGGGGGCTATGGCTACACCTTC. The encoded protein is CSVKIPGGYGYTF.

The chain recombines TRBV9 with TRBJ2-3; the D is unclear. The CDR3 spans 11 residues. V was cut by 0 bases and J by 5 bases, with 1 base left in between. CDR1 is SGDLS and CDR2 is YYNGEE in the germline V gene. The CDR3 here is CASSVVDTQYF. The CDR3 DNA follows: TGTGCCAGCAGCGTAGTAGATACGCAGTATTTT. Combining the CDR3 with reference TRBV9 and TRBJ2-3 gives the whole variable domain DSGVTQTPKHLITATGQRVTLRCSPRSGDLSVYWYQQSLDQGLQFLIQYYNGEERAKGNILERFSAQQFPDLHSELNLSSLELGDSALYFCASSVVDTQYFGPGTRLTVL.

The chain has TRBV11-1 and TRBJ2-7; 9 nucleotides match TRBD1. Germline CDR1 reads SGHAT; CDR2 reads FQDESV (reference sequence). This CDR3 is built from 15 residues. The junction had 10 bases not matched to a gene; V was cut back by 5 bases and J by 5 bases. The CDR3 loop is CASSNLGDRADEQYF. The CDR3 nucleotides are TGTGCCAGCAGCAACCTTGGGGACAGGGCTGACGAGCAGTACTTC. The whole variable domain, remainder taken from reference TRBV11-1 and TRBJ2-7, is EAEVAQSPRYKITEKSQAVAFWCDPISGHATLYWYRQILGQGPELLVQFQDESVVDDSQLPKDRFSAERLKGVDSTLKIQPAELGDSAMYLCASSNLGDRADEQYFGPGTRLTVT.

The chain couples TRBV5-1 to TRBJ1-3, with D maybe TRBD1 (5 bases). There are 17 residues in the CDR3. Trimming took 0 bases from V and 0 from J, leaving 13 bases between them. Germline V gene data show CDR1 as SGHRS and CDR2 as YFSETQ. CDR3 bases: TGCGCCAGCAGCTTGGGGACACAGATAAGCTCTGGAAACACCATATATTTT. Its protein product is CASSLGTQISSGNTIYF.

This clone has a single count. Written as DNA, the CDR3 is TGTGCCAGCAGTACCTCTGGGGCCAACGTCCTGACTTTC. The encoded protein is CASSTSGANVLTF. The chain employs TRBV2 and TRBJ2-6; no clear D. The CDR3 is 13 residues long. The germline V gene encodes CDR1 SNHLY and CDR2 FYNNEI. V lost 5 bases, J lost 0 bases, and 2 bases lay in between.

This chain links TRBV5-1 with TRBJ1-2; D ambiguous. V dropped 0 bases and J dropped 2 bases, with 5 bases sitting between them. The CDR3 is made up of 13 amino acids. Germline CDR1 is SGHRS and CDR2 is YFSETQ. DNA for the CDR3: TGCGCCAGCAGCTTGGACACGAACTATGGCTACACCTTC. Translation: CASSLDTNYGYTF.

V gene TRBV29-1 combines with J gene TRBJ1-5; the match to TRBD1 covers 7 bases. The V and J ends lost 6 bases and 2 bases, in that order; junction bases with no gene match: 13. The germline V gene encodes CDR1 SQVTM and CDR2 ANQGSEA. The CDR3 is made up of 16 amino acids. The CDR3 is CSVPLQGGERNQPQHF. CDR3 nucleotide sequence: TGCAGCGTCCCCCTTCAGGGGGGGGAGCGCAATCAGCCCCAGCATTTT. The complete variable domain, with remaining parts taken from reference TRBV29-1 and TRBJ1-5, reads SAVISQKPSRDICQRGTSLTIQCQVDSQVTMMFWYRQQPGQSLTLIATANQGSEATYESGFVIDKFPISRPNLTFSTLTVSNMSPEDSSIYLCSVPLQGGERNQPQHFGDGTRLSIL.

The sample holds one count of this clone. The chain couples TRBV30 to TRBJ1-1, with 7 bases identical to TRBD1. The CDR3 sequence is 13 residues long. The germline CDR1 and CDR2 sequences are GTSNPN and SVGIG (reference sequence). J was trimmed by 0 bases and V by 6 bases; bases with no gene match: 4. Here the CDR3 DNA reads TGTGCCTGTATGGGACAGTTGAACACTGAAGCTTTCTTT. Amino acid sequence: CACMGQLNTEAFF.

The chain couples TRBV5-1 to TRBJ2-7; 12 bases line up with TRBD2. Germline V lookup: CDR1 SGHRS, CDR2 YFSETQ. The CDR3 has 17 residues. The V segment lost 2 bases and the J segment 2 bases; nucleotides outside the gene matches: 8. The CDR3 DNA is TGCGCCAGCAGCTTCCCGACTAGCGGGGGACGTCCCTACGAGCAGTACTTC. Its protein product is CASSFPTSGGRPYEQYF.

This sequence joins TRBV3-1 (or the pseudogene TRBV3-2) and TRBJ1-2; D is possibly TRBD1 (6 bases). Between the trimmed V and J ends, which lost 2 bases and 7 bases, there was a span of 17 bases. The CDR3 sequence is 15 residues long. Germline loops: CDR1 LGHDT, CDR2 YNNKEL (reference sequence). The chain's CDR3 is CASSQSGGRPFGYTF. CDR3 sequence (DNA): TGTGCCAGCAGCCAATCGGGGGGCAGGCCCTTTGGCTACACCTTC.